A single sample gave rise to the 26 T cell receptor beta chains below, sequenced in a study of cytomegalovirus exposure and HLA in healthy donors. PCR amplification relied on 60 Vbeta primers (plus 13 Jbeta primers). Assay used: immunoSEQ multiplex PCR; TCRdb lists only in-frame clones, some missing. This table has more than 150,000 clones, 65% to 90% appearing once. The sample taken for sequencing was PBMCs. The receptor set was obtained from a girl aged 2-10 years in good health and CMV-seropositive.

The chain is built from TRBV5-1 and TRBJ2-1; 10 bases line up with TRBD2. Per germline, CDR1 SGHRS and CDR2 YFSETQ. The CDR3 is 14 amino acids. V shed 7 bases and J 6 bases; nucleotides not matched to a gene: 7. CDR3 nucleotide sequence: TGCGCCAGCGGTCCTAGCGGGAGCTTCAATGAGCAGTTCTTC. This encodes CASGPSGSFNEQFF.

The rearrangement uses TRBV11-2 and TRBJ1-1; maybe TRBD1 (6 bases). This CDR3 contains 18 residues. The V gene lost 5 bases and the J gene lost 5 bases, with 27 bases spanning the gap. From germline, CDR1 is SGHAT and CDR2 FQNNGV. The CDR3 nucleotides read TGTGCCAGCAGCCCCCTAACCCGCAGGGGCCAGCCGTGGACTGAAGCTTTCTTT. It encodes CASSPLTRRGQPWTEAFF.

The CDR3 loop reads CASSSRTGGLYSNQPQHF. CDR3 coding DNA: TGTGCCAGTAGTTCCCGGACAGGGGGGTTGTATAGCAATCAGCCCCAGCATTTT. The chain is built from TRBV19 and TRBJ1-5; 10 bases are shared with TRBD1. The CDR3 covers 18 residues. J lost 0 bases, V lost 5 bases, and 10 bases had no gene match. Germline values: CDR1 LNHDA, CDR2 SQIVND (reference sequence).

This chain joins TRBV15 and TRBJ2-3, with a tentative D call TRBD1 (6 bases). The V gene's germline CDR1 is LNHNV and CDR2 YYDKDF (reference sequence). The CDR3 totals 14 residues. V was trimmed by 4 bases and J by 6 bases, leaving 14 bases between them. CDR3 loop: CATSMFTGQDTQYF. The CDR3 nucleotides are TGTGCCACCAGCATGTTTACAGGACAGGATACGCAGTATTTT.

CDR3 bases: TGTGCCAGCAGTGAGGGACAGATTAATGAAAAACTGTTTTTT. It is translated as CASSEGQINEKLFF. This chain uses TRBV27 with TRBJ1-4; TRBD1 agrees at 7 bases. Per germline, CDR1 MNHEY and CDR2 SMNVEV (reference sequence). This CDR3 has 14 amino acids. V lost 5 bases and J lost 4; bases outside the gene matches: 4.

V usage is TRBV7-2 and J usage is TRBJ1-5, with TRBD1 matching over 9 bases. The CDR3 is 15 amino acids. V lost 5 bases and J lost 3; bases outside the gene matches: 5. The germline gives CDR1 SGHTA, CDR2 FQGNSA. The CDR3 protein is CASSPGQGNNQPQHF. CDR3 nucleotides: TGTGCCAGCAGCCCTGGACAGGGGAACAATCAGCCCCAGCATTTT. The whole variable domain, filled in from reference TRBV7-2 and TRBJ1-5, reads GAGVSQSPSNKVTEKGKDVELRCDPISGHTALYWYRQSLGQGLEFLIYFQGNSAPDKSGLPSDRFSAERTGGSVSTLTIQRTQQEDSAVYLCASSPGQGNNQPQHFGDGTRLSIL.

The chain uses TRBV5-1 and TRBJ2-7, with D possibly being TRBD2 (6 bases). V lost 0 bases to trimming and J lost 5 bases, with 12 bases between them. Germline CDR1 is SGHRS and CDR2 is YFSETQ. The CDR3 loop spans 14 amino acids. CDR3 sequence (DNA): TGCGCCAGCAGCTTGGGGCGGGGTTCAGACGAGCAGTACTTC. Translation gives CASSLGRGSDEQYF.

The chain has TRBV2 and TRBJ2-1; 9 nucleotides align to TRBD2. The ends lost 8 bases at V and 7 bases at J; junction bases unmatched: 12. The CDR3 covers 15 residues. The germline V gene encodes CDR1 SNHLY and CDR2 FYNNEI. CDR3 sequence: CASQPQAGGRNEQFF. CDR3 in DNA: TGTGCCAGCCAACCGCAGGCGGGGGGGCGTAATGAGCAGTTCTTC.

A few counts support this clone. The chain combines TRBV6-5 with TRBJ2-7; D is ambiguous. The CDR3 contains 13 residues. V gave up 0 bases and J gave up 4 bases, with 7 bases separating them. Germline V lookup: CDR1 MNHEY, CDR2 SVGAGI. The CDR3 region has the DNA TGTGCCAGCAGTTACTCGAACGCGTACGAGCAGTACTTC. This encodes CASSYSNAYEQYF.

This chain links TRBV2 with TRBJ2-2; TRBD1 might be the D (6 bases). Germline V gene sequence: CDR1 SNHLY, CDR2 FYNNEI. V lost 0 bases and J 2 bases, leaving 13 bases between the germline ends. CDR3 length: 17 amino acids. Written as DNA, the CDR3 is TGTGCCAGCAGTGAAGCGCGGGCAGGGGACAACACCGGGGAGCTGTTTTTT. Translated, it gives CASSEARAGDNTGELFF.

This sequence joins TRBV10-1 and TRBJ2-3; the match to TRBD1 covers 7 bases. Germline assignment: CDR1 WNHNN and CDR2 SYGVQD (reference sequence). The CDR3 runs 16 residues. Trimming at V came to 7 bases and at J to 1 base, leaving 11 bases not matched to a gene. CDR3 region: CASIRQGLDRTDTQYF. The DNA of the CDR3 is TGCGCCAGCATCCGACAGGGATTGGACCGCACAGATACGCAGTATTTT.

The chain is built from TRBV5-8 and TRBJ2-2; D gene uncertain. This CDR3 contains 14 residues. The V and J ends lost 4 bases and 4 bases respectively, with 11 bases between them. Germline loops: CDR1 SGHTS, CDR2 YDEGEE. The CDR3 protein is CASSPQQSTGELFF. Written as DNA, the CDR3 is TGTGCCAGCAGCCCCCAACAAAGCACCGGGGAGCTGTTTTTT. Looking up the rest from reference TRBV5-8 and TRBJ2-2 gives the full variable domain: EAGVTQSPTHLIKTRGQQATLRCSPISGHTSVYWYQQALGLGLQFLLWYDEGEERNRGNFPPRFSGRQFPNYSSELNVNALELEDSALYLCASSPQQSTGELFFGEGSRLTVL.

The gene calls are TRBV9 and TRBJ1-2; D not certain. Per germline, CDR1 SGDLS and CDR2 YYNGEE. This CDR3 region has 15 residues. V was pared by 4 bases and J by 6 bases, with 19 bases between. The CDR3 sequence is CASSNLGEGQDGYTF. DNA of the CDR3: TGTGCCAGCAGCAACCTGGGAGAAGGGCAGGATGGCTACACCTTC.

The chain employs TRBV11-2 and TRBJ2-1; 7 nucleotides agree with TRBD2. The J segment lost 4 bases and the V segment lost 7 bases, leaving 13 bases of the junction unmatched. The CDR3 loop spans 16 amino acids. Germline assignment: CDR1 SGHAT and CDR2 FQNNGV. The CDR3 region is CASIVAGLAVYNEQFF. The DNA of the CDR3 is TGTGCCAGCATCGTCGCCGGGCTAGCGGTTTACAATGAGCAGTTCTTC.

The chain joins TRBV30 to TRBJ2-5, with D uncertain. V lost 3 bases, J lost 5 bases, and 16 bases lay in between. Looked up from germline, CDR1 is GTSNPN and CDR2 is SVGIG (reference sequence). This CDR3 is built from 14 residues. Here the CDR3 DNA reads TGTGCCTGGAGCGAGAGCCGTCCGGGTGAGACCCAGTACTTC. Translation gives CAWSESRPGETQYF.

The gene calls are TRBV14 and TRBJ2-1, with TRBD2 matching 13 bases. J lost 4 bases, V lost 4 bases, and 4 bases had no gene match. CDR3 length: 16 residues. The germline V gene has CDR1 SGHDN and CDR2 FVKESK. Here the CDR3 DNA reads TGTGCCAGCAGCCCCCTGACTAGCGGGAGGTACAATGAGCAGTTCTTC. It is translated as CASSPLTSGRYNEQFF.

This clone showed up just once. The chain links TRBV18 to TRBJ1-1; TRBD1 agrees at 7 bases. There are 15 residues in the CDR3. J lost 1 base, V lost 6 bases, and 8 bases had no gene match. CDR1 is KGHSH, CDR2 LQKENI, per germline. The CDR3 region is CASSQGQATNTEAFF. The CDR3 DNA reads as TGTGCCAGCTCCCAAGGACAGGCGACGAACACTGAAGCTTTCTTT.

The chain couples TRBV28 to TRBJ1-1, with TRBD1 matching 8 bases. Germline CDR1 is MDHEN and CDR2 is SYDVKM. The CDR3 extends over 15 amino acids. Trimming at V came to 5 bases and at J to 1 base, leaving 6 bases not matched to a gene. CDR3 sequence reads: CASSPWGQENTEAFF. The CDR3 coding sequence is TGTGCCAGCAGTCCATGGGGACAGGAGAACACTGAAGCTTTCTTT.

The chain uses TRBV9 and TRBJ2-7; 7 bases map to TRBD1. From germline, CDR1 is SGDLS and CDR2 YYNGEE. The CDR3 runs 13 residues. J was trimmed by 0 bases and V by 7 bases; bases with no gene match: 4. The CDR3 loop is CASSRDSSYEQYF. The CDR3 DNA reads TGTGCCAGCTCCAGGGACAGCTCCTACGAGCAGTACTTC.

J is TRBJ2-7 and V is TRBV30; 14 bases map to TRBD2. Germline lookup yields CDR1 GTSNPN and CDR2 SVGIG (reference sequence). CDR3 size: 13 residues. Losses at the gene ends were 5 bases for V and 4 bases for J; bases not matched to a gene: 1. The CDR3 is CAWGLAGGYEQYF. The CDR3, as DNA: TGTGCCTGGGGACTAGCGGGGGGTTACGAGCAGTACTTC.

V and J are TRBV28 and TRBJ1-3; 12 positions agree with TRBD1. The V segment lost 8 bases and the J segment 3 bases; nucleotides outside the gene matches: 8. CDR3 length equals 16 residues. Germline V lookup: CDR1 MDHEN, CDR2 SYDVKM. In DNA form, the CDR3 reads TGTGCCAGCGGGACAGGGGGCGCATCAGGTGGAAACACCATATATTTT. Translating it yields CASGTGGASGGNTIYF.

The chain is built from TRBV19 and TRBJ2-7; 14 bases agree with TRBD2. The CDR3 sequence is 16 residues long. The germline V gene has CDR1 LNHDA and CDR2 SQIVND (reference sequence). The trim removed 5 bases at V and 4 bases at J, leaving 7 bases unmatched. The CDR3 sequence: CASSAQTSGRAYEQYF. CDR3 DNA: TGTGCCAGTAGTGCCCAGACTAGCGGGAGGGCATACGAGCAGTACTTC.

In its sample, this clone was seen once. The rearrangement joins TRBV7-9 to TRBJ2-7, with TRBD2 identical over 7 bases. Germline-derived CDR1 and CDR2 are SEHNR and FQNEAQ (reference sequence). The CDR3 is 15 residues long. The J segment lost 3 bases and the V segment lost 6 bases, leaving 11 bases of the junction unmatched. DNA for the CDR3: TGTGCCAGCAGGGAGACGGGCGGGGGAAACTACGAGCAGTACTTC. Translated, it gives CASRETGGGNYEQYF. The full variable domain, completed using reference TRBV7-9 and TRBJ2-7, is DTGVSQNPRHKITKRGQNVTFRCDPISEHNRLYWYRQTLGQGPEFLTYFQNEAQLEKSRLLSDRFSAERPKGSFSTLEIQRTEQGDSAMYLCASRETGGGNYEQYFGPGTRLTVT.

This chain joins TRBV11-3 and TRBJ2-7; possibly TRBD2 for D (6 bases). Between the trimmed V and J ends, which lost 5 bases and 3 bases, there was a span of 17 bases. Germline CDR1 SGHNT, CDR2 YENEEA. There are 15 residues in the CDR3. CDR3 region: CASSTLAFGRYEQYF. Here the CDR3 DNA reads TGTGCCAGCAGCACACTAGCTTTTGGTCGCTACGAGCAGTACTTC.

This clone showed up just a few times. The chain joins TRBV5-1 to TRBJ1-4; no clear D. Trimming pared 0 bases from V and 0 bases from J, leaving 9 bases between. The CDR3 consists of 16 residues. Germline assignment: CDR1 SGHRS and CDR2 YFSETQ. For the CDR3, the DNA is TGCGCCAGCAGCTTGGGCCAGGCAGCAACTAATGAAAAACTGTTTTTT. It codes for CASSLGQAATNEKLFF.

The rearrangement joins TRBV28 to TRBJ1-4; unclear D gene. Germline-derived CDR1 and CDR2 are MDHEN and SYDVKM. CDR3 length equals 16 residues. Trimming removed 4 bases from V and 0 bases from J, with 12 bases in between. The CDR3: CASSSTVLATNEKLFF. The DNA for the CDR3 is TGTGCCAGCAGTTCTACCGTTCTAGCAACTAATGAAAAACTGTTTTTT.